The 23 T cell receptor beta chains listed next were all sequenced from one sample in a study of T cells in Graves' hyperthyroidism and ophthalmopathy. RNA transcripts yielded amplified TCR beta CDR3 regions. A set of HTBI primers served as the primers for a first-round RT-PCR of the TCR CDR3. TCRdb recomputed calls from the multiplex PCR reads with MiXCR, one row per CDR3 protein. The sample holds roughly 380,000 distinct CDR3 sequences, 19% seen once. Sequencing was done on a sample of blood. These receptor sequences come from a woman under 30 with Graves' hyperthyroidism.

V gene TRBV5-6 combines with J gene TRBJ2-2, with TRBD2 identical over 9 bases. The CDR3 is 19 amino acids. The V segment lost 2 bases and the J segment 2 bases; nucleotides outside the gene matches: 13. Germline V gives CDR1 SGHDT, CDR2 YYEEEE. In nucleotides, the CDR3 is TGTGCCAGCAGCTTTAGCCCGACTAGCGGAACAACTAACACCGGGGAGCTGTTTTTT. Its translation is CASSFSPTSGTTNTGELFF. Full variable domain (missing parts from reference TRBV5-6 and TRBJ2-2): DAGVTQSPTHLIKTRGQQVTLRCSPKSGHDTVSWYQQALGQGPQFIFQYYEEEERQRGNFPDRFSGHQFPNYSSELNVNALLLGDSALYLCASSFSPTSGTTNTGELFFGEGSRLTVL.

The rearrangement uses TRBV20-1 and TRBJ2-7, with 7 bases aligning to TRBD2. CDR1 is DFQATT and CDR2 is SNEGSKA in the germline V gene (reference sequence). The junction had 11 bases not matched to a gene; V was cut back by 6 bases and J by 3 bases. This CDR3 region has 14 residues. The CDR3 nucleotides are TGCAGTGCCCAGCCTGCGGGAGTAGACTACGAGCAGTACTTC. This translates into CSAQPAGVDYEQYF.

The V call is TRBV19, the J call TRBJ1-1; 7 bases are shared with TRBD1. The trim removed 5 bases at V and 4 bases at J, leaving 7 bases unmatched. Looked up from germline, CDR1 is LNHDA and CDR2 is SQIVND (reference sequence). The CDR3 runs to 14 residues. CDR3 protein: CASSPRGESTEAFF. In nucleotides, the CDR3 is TGTGCCAGTAGTCCCAGGGGGGAGAGCACTGAAGCTTTCTTT.

The table lists this clonotype with many counts. The rearrangement links TRBV12-3 or TRBV12-4 to TRBJ1-1, with D unresolved. The CDR3 is 12 residues long. Trimming took 8 bases from V and 1 from J, leaving 8 bases between them. CDR3 DNA: TGTGCCAGCCCCGGAGAGAACACTGAAGCTTTCTTT. It translates to CASPGENTEAFF.

Ten or more counts support this clonotype. The V call is TRBV20-1, the J call TRBJ1-6; 10 nucleotides match TRBD1. The CDR3 is made up of 16 amino acids. CDR1 and CDR2 (germline): DFQATT, SNEGSKA (reference sequence). V gave up 0 bases and J gave up 8 bases; unmatched junction bases: 7. CDR3 loop: CSAREEAGTGDSPLHF. DNA for the CDR3: TGCAGTGCTAGAGAGGAGGCCGGGACAGGGGATTCACCCCTCCACTTT.

This clonotype has ten or more counts. This chain links TRBV27 with TRBJ2-5, with no clear D. The CDR3 loop spans 14 amino acids. Trimming removed 3 bases from V and 4 bases from J, with 12 bases in between. Germline values: CDR1 MNHEY, CDR2 SMNVEV (reference sequence). In DNA form, the CDR3 reads TGTGCCAGCAGTTTTGGGTTGGGATTAGAGACCCAGTACTTC. It specifies CASSFGLGLETQYF.

Ten or more counts support this clonotype. The chain carries TRBV6-8 and TRBJ1-2; D is undetermined. CDR3 size: 13 residues. With 4 bases removed from V and 4 bases from J, the gap between germline ends came to 10 bases. The germline CDR1 and CDR2 sequences are MNHGY and SAAAGT. Written as DNA, the CDR3 is TGTGCCAGCAGTTCCCGACACAGCTATGGCTACACCTTC. Translation: CASSSRHSYGYTF.

This clonotype was picked up many times. The rearrangement uses TRBV6-1 and TRBJ1-2; D is perhaps TRBD1 (5 bases). The length of the CDR3 is 14 residues. Germline V CDR1 and CDR2: MNHNS, SASEGT. Trimming stripped 7 bases from V and 2 bases from J, with 14 bases between. CDR3 in DNA: TGTGCCAGCAAGGCAGGGACGGGGAACTATGGCTACACCTTC. Residues: CASKAGTGNYGYTF.

The sample holds many counts of this clonotype. Mismatch with germline at one junction end may stem from a read error. The V and J genes are TRBV7-7 and TRBJ2-5, with D unclear. CDR1 is SSHAT, CDR2 FNYEAQ, per germline (reference sequence). The CDR3 is made up of 15 amino acids. This chain's CDR3 is CASSQISSIQETQYF. The CDR3 bases are TGTGCTAGCAGCCAAATTTCCAGTATCCAAGAGACCCAGTACTTC.

The genes are TRBV4-2 and TRBJ2-5; either TRBD1 or TRBD2 may fit D (5 bases each). The germline V gene encodes CDR1 LGHNA and CDR2 YNFKEQ. CDR3 length: 14 amino acids. Trimming removed 0 bases from V and 5 bases from J, with 10 bases in between. The CDR3 region is CASSQDIGTETQYF. CDR3 nucleotide sequence: TGTGCCAGCAGCCAAGATATTGGGACGGAGACCCAGTACTTC.

In its sample, this clonotype was seen many times. The chain carries TRBV28 and TRBJ1-5; tentatively, D is TRBD1 (6 bases). Trimming pared 5 bases from V and 3 bases from J, leaving 14 bases between. The CDR3 length is 15 residues. Germline V gene sequence: CDR1 MDHEN, CDR2 SYDVKM. The CDR3 region has the DNA TGTGCCAGCAGTCTCTCGGGGGCGACCAATCAGCCCCAGCATTTT. It encodes CASSLSGATNQPQHF. Using reference TRBV28 and TRBJ1-5 for the parts outside the CDR3, the full variable domain is DVKVTQSSRYLVKRTGEKVFLECVQDMDHENMFWYRQDPGLGLRLIYFSYDVKMKEKGDIPEGYSVSREKKERFSLILESASTNQTSMYLCASSLSGATNQPQHFGDGTRLSIL.

This clonotype has at least ten counts. This chain links TRBV19 with TRBJ1-1; D remains unclear. The V gene's germline CDR1 is LNHDA and CDR2 SQIVND (reference sequence). This CDR3 comprises 14 residues. V was pared by 3 bases and J by 4 bases, with 12 bases between. CDR3 nucleotides: TGTGCCAGTAGTATTCGGGGTGTGGGCACTGAAGCTTTCTTT. This translates into CASSIRGVGTEAFF.

This clonotype showed up just a few times. Given a much more abundant clone one base away, this may be a read error. The CDR3 spells CASRRGLQNTEASF. The CDR3 DNA is TGCGCCAGCAGAAGGGGACTACAGAACACTGAAGCTTCCTTT. The V call is TRBV5-1, the J call TRBJ1-1; a weak D match, TRBD1 (5 bases). The V gene's germline CDR1 is SGHRS and CDR2 YFSETQ. The CDR3 sequence is 14 residues long.

At least ten counts were recorded for this clonotype. The chain joins TRBV3-1 to TRBJ1-1; D not certain. The CDR3 totals 11 residues. Germline lookup yields CDR1 LGHDT and CDR2 YNNKEL (reference sequence). The ends were cut back, 0 bases at V and 11 bases at J, with 7 bases in the middle. The CDR3 here is CASSQDSRAFF. The CDR3 DNA sequence: TGTGCCAGCAGCCAAGATAGCCGGGCTTTCTTT.

This clonotype was picked up many times. The chain uses TRBV28 and TRBJ2-7, with D hard to call. Germline-derived CDR1 and CDR2 are MDHEN and SYDVKM. V lost 9 bases to trimming and J lost 0 bases, with 21 bases between them. The CDR3 length is 16 residues. CDR3 nucleotides: TGTGCCAGTACAAAACCGGAGCAGATAGACTCCTACGAGCAGTACTTC. Translating gives CASTKPEQIDSYEQYF.

The table lists this clonotype with many counts. The CDR3 region is CSAEIGSGNTIYF. CDR3 sequence (DNA): TGCAGTGCCGAGATAGGCTCTGGAAACACCATATATTTT. V is TRBV20-1 and J is TRBJ1-3; no firm D call. CDR1 DFQATT and CDR2 SNEGSKA come from the germline V gene (reference sequence). The CDR3 consists of 13 residues. The germline V and J ends were trimmed by 6 bases and 0 bases, with 9 bases remaining between them.

Comment on this clonotype: It is likely a read error, because the conserved phenylalanine at the end of the CDR3 is missing. This sequence joins TRBV25-1 and TRBJ2-7, with 10 bases that match TRBD2. Looked up from germline, CDR1 is MGHDK and CDR2 is SYGVNS. The ends lost 7 bases at V and 7 bases at J; junction bases unmatched: 4. CDR3 length equals 12 residues. The CDR3 protein is CASKAGGGEQYL. CDR3 bases: TGTGCCAGCAAAGCGGGGGGGGGAGAGCAGTACTTG.

This clonotype was observed many times. This rearrangement joins TRBV29-1 to TRBJ1-2, with TRBD1 identical over 7 bases. This CDR3 comprises 15 residues. Trimming removed 5 bases from V and 6 bases from J; junction bases left unmatched: 15. CDR1 and CDR2 (germline): SQVTM, ANQGSEA. The CDR3 DNA is TGCAGCGTTTCCCGACAGGGCAAGGAGTATGATGGCTACACCTTC. Protein: CSVSRQGKEYDGYTF.

This clonotype has at least ten counts. The chain couples TRBV9 to TRBJ1-1; D is perhaps TRBD1 (6 bases). The CDR3 totals 16 residues. Germline values: CDR1 SGDLS, CDR2 YYNGEE. Trimming stripped 3 bases from V and 1 base from J, with 16 bases between. This CDR3 is CASSGREGGTNTEAFF. CDR3 coding DNA: TGTGCCAGCAGCGGCAGGGAAGGGGGAACGAACACTGAAGCTTTCTTT.

The sample holds many counts of this clonotype. The chain has TRBV9 and TRBJ2-5; a weak D match, TRBD2 (5 bases). The CDR3 spans 15 residues. CDR1 and CDR2 (germline): SGDLS, YYNGEE. The V end lost 3 bases, the J end lost 2 bases, and 14 bases lay between the germline ends. CDR3 sequence (DNA): TGTGCCAGCAGCGGAGAGGGATCCCAACAAGAGACCCAGTACTTC. Amino acid sequence: CASSGEGSQQETQYF.

Comment on this clonotype: A much larger clone is a single base away; this may be a read error. The V call is TRBV6-5, the J call TRBJ1-2; 9 nucleotides match TRBD1. The germline V gene encodes CDR1 MNHEY and CDR2 SVGAGI. The CDR3 loop spans 13 amino acids. With V trimmed by 2 bases and J by 8 bases, 3 bases remained unmatched. CDR3 nucleotides: TGTGCCAGCAGTTACGGGGACAGGGAAGGCTACACCTTC. As protein: CASSYGDREGYTF.

This clonotype was seen ten or more times. This chain connects TRBV20-1 to TRBJ2-2; D may be TRBD2 (6 bases). Looked up from germline, CDR1 is DFQATT and CDR2 is SNEGSKA (reference sequence). CDR3 length: 14 amino acids. With 0 bases removed from V and 5 bases from J, the gap between germline ends came to 10 bases. CDR3 amino acids: CSARDRGLTGELFF. The CDR3 DNA sequence: TGCAGTGCTAGAGATAGGGGACTGACCGGGGAGCTGTTTTTT.

In its sample, this clonotype was seen many times. V gene TRBV24-1 combines with J gene TRBJ1-4, with TRBD1 matching over 8 bases. This CDR3 spans 14 amino acids. Germline CDR1 KGHDR, CDR2 SFDVKD. The ends lost 7 bases at V and 8 bases at J; junction bases unmatched: 8. CDR3 coding DNA: TGTGCCACCAGCCAGACAGGGGAGGGCGAAAAACTGTTTTTT. As protein: CATSQTGEGEKLFF.